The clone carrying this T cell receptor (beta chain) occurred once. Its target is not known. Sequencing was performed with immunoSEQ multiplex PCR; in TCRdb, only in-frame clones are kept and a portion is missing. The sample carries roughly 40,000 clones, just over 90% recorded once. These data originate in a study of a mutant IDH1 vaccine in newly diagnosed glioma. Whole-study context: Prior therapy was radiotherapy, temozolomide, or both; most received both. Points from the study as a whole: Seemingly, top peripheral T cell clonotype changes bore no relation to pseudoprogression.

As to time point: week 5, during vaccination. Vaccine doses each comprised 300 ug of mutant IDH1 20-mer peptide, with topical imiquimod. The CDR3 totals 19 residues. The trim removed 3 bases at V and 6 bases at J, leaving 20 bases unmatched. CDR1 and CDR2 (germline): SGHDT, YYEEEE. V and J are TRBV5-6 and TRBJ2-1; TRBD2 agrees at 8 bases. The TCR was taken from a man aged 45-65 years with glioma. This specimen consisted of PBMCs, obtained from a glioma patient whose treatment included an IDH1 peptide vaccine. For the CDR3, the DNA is TGTGCCAGCAGCTCTTGGGGAAGCGGGAGATTCGACCGAGTCAATGAGCAGTTCTTC. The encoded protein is CASSSWGSGRFDRVNEQFF.